The rows below give T cell receptor beta chains drawn from one sample of a study of blood T cell repertoires in COVID-19. The protocol was immunoSEQ multiplex PCR, while the TCRdb copy is restricted to in-frame clones and leaves out a portion. The sample carries 300,000 or so clones, approximately 85% recorded once. Sequenced material: peripheral blood. The receptors derive from a woman in her forties or fifties with acute or convalescent COVID-19. The CDR3 runs from the conserved cysteine through the conserved F or W. D genes are given only for firm matches. Rows may omit the clone size; those that give it use once, few, many or a size class.

>NA|TRBJ1-2|TRBV9|TRBD1
TGTGCCAGCAGCGTACTAGGACAGGGACACTATGGCTACACCTTC
CASSVLGQGHYGYTF
>once|TRBJ1-2|TRBV2|NA
TGTGCCAGCACTCGGACAAAAGGCTACACCTTC
CASTRTKGYTF
>NA|TRBJ2-7|TRBV4-2|NA
TGTGCCAGCAGCCAACTTCTAGGAGAATACTACGAGCAGTACTTC
CASSQLLGEYYEQYF
>NA|TRBJ1-6|TRBV6-1|NA
TGTGCCAGCAGTGAAGCCAACAGCGGGTCACCCCTCCACTTT
CASSEANSGSPLHF
>NA|TRBJ2-3|TRBV19|TRBD1
TGTGCCAGTAGTATACCAAACAGGGGTACAGATACGCAGTATTTT
CASSIPNRGTDTQYF
>once|TRBJ1-2|TRBV10-3|TRBD1
TGTGCCATCAGAGGGGACAGTGGGGACTATGGCTACACCTTC
CAIRGDSGDYGYTF
>NA|TRBJ1-2|TRBV4-3|NA
TGCGCCAGCAGCCAGGGGAGGGGCTACACCTTC
CASSQGRGYTF
>NA|TRBJ1-1|TRBV4-2|TRBD1
TGTGCCAGCAGCACATTAGGGCAGGGGGCCGGGATGAACACTGAAGCTTTCTTT
CASSTLGQGAGMNTEAFF
>few|TRBJ2-5|TRBV11-2|NA
TGTGCCAGCAGCTCCCGGACTGGGTACCAAGAGACCCAGTACTTC
CASSSRTGYQETQYF
>NA|TRBJ2-7|TRBV24-1|TRBD2
TGTGCCCCCAAGCGGGAGGACTCCTACGAGCAGTACTTC
CAPKREDSYEQYF